This T cell receptor beta chain was documented in a study of T-cell memory formation after mild COVID-19. At the level of the study: The TCR clusters were mostly specific to one donor.

After 5'RACE with constant-segment primers, TCR alpha and TCR beta cDNA libraries carrying sample barcodes and UMIs were obtained. Via MiXCR, TCRdb re-called the 5' RACE reads, giving one row per CDR3 protein. The sample consists of under 300,000 distinct CDR3 sequences, approximately 9% of them appearing once. Overall study results and limits: Among CD4+ contracting clones, most were CM and EM, and CD8+ ones EMRA. Cross-reactive memory apparently joined, as some responding clones appeared in pre-infection memory.

This clonotype was detected only a few times. Its specificity is not known. The ends lost 4 bases at V and 4 bases at J; junction bases unmatched: 7. The CDR3 spans 15 residues. Germline-derived CDR1 and CDR2 are MNHEY and SVGAGI. The chain carries TRBV6-5 and TRBJ1-2, with 9 bases aligning to TRBD1. The sequencing input was PBMCs or a T cell subset sorted from them (not recorded which). The receptor comes from a man aged 18 to 29 who had mild COVID-19 (a few samples of this study predate the infection). Cell type and time point are not known. The CDR3 sequence is CASSSPGTGPYGYTF. CDR3 coding DNA: TGTGCCAGCAGTTCCCCTGGGACAGGGCCCTATGGCTACACCTTC.